Below, one T cell receptor beta chain is given with its context. Its specificity is not known. These data come from a study of blood T cells in healthy people across ages. Points from the study as a whole: Both naive CD4+ cell counts and diversity were greater in long-lived donors than in aged donors. CMV status of donors was not determined, possibly confounding expanded clonotype changes.

Combining a sample-barcoded 5' primer with a J-beta primer mix, a second PCR ran for about 6 to 11 cycles. TCRdb re-called the 5' RACE reads through MiXCR, storing one row per CDR3 protein. The data contain 2 million or so distinct CDR3 sequences, around 50% of them seen just once; the ten biggest clones take up over 2%. Donors were systemically healthy Caucasian individuals from Russia aged roughly 6 to 90 years. Looked up from germline, CDR1 is MNHEY and CDR2 is SVGAGI. Deletions cut 4 bases from V and 8 bases from J, with 14 bases between. The length of the CDR3 is 14 residues. The chain couples TRBV6-5 to TRBJ1-4; D unclear. Sequenced: blood. The origin of this receptor is a middle-aged woman in good health. The chain's CDR3 is CASSSNRGSEKLFF. The CDR3 DNA reads as TGTGCCAGCAGTTCGAATAGAGGATCGGAAAAACTGTTTTTT.